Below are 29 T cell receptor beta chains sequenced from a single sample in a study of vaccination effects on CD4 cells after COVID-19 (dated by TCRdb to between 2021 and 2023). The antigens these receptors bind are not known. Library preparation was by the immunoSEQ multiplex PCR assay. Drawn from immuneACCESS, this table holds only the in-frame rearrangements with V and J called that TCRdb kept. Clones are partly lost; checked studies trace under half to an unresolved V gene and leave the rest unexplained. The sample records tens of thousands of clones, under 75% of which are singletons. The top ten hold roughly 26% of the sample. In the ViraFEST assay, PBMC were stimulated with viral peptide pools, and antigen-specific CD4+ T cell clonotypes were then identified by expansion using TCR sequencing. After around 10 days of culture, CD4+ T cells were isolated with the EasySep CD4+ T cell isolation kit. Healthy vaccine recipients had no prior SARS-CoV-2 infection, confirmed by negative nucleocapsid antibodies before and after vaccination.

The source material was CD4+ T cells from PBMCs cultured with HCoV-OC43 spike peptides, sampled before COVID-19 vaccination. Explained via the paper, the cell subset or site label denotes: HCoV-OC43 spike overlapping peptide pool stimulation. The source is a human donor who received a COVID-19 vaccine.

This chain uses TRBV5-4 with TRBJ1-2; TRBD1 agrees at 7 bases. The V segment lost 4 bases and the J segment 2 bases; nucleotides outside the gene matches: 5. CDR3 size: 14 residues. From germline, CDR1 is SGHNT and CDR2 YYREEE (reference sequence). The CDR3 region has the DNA TGTGCCAGCAGCACGCCGACAGGGAACTATGGCTACACCTTC. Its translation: CASSTPTGNYGYTF.

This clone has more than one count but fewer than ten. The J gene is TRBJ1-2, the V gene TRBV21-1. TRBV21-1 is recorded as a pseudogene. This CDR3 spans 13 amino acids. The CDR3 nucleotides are TGTGCCAGCAGCAGTCGCCATAACTATGGCTACACCTTC. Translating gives CASSSRHNYGYTF.

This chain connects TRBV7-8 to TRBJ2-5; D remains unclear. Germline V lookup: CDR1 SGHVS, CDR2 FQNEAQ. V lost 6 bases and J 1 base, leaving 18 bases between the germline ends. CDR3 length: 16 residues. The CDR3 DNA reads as TGTGCCAGCAGTTACGGAACTGGGTATAGCCAAGAGACCCAGTACTTC. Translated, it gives CASSYGTGYSQETQYF.

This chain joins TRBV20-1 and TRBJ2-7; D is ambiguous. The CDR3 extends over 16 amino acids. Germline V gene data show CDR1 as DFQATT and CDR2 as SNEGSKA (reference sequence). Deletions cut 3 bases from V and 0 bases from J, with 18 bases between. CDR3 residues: CSASGIGLSSSYEQYF. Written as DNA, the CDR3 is TGCAGTGCTAGTGGCATCGGGCTATCGAGCTCCTACGAGCAGTACTTC.

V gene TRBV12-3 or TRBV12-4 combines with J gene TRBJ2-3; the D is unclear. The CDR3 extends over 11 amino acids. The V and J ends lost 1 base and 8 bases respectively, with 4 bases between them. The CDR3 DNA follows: TGTGCCAGCAGTTTAGGGACTACGCAGTATTTT. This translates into CASSLGTTQYF.

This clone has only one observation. CDR3 in DNA: TGTGCCAGCAGTTTGGCCGGGAGGGTCCACGAGCAGTACTTC. It translates to CASSLAGRVHEQYF. This chain connects TRBV28 to TRBJ2-7; 8 bases agree with TRBD2. The CDR3 length is 14 residues. The trim removed 3 bases at V and 5 bases at J, leaving 6 bases unmatched. The germline gives CDR1 MDHEN, CDR2 SYDVKM.

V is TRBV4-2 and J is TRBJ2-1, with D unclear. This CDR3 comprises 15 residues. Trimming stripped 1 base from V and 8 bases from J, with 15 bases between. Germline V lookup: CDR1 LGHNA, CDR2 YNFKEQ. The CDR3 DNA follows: TGTGCCAGCAGCCAAGGGGCGGTGGGGATCGATGAGCAGTTCTTC. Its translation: CASSQGAVGIDEQFF.

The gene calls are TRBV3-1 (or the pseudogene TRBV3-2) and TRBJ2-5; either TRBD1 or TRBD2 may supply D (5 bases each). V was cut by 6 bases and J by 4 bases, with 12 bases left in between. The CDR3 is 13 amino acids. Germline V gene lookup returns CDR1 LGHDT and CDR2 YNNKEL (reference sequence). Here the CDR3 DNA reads TGTGCCAGCAGTCTTCGAGGGGCAGAGACCCAGTACTTC. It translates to CASSLRGAETQYF.

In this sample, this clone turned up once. In DNA, the CDR3 is TGTGCCAGCGCCTCGAGTCCTAGTCCGGGCGAGCAGTACTTC. Its protein product is CASASSPSPGEQYF. The chain is built from TRBV9 and TRBJ2-7; D unresolved. There are 14 residues in the CDR3. Germline loops: CDR1 SGDLS, CDR2 YYNGEE. Trimming cost V 7 bases and J 6 bases, with 20 bases left between them. Using reference TRBV9 and TRBJ2-7 for the parts outside the CDR3, the full variable domain is DSGVTQTPKHLITATGQRVTLRCSPRSGDLSVYWYQQSLDQGLQFLIQYYNGEERAKGNILERFSAQQFPDLHSELNLSSLELGDSALYFCASASSPSPGEQYFGPGTRLTVT.

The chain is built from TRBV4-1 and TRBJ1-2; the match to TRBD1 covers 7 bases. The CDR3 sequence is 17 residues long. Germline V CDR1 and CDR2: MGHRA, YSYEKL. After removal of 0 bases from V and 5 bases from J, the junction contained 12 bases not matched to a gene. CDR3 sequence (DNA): TGCGCCAGCAGCCAAGAAGCCTCCGGGACAGAAATATATGGCTACACCTTC. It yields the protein CASSQEASGTEIYGYTF.

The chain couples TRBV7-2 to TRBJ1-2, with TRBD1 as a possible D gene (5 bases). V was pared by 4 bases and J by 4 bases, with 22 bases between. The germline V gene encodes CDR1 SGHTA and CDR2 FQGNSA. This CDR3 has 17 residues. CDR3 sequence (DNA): TGTGCCAGCAGCTCCCCGAGAGGGGCGACAAAGATCTATGGCTACACCTTC. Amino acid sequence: CASSSPRGATKIYGYTF.

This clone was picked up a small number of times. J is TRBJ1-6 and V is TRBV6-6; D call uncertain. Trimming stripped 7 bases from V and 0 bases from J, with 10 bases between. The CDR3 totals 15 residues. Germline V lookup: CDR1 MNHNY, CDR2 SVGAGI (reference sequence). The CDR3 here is CASKSASSYNSPLHF. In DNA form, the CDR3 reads TGTGCCAGCAAGTCAGCCAGCTCCTATAATTCACCCCTCCACTTT.

The CDR3, as DNA: TGTGCCAGCAGGGTAAGGGCCTTGAACACTGAAGCTTTCTTT. This encodes CASRVRALNTEAFF. The rearrangement uses TRBV6-5 and TRBJ1-1; D gene uncertain. The CDR3 extends over 14 amino acids. The ends were cut back, 6 bases at V and 0 bases at J, with 11 bases in the middle. Germline loops: CDR1 MNHEY, CDR2 SVGAGI.

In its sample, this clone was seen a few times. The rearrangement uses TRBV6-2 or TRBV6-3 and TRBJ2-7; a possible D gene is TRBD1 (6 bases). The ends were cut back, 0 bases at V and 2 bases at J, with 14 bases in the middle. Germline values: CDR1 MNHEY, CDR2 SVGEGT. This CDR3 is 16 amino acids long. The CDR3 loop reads CASSYSKQGQTYEQYF. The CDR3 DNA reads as TGTGCCAGCAGTTACTCGAAACAGGGTCAGACCTACGAGCAGTACTTC.

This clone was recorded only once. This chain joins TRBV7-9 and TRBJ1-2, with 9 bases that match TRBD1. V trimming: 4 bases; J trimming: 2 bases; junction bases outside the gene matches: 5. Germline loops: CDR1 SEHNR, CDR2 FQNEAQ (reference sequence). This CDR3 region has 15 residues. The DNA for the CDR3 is TGTGCCAGCAGCTGGGGGACAGGGAGAAACTATGGCTACACCTTC. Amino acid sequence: CASSWGTGRNYGYTF.

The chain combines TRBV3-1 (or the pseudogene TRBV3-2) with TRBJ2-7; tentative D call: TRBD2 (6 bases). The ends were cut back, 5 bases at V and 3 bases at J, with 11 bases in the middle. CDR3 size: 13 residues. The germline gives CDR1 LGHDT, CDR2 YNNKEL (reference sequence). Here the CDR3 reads CASSEGLLYEQYF. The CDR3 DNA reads TGTGCCAGCAGCGAGGGACTCCTCTACGAGCAGTACTTC.

The CDR3 is CAAGRENTEAFF. CDR3 bases: TGTGCCGCCGGACGGGAGAACACTGAAGCTTTCTTT. The chain links TRBV27 to TRBJ1-1; D is unresolved. This CDR3 contains 12 residues. Trimming removed 11 bases from V and 1 base from J, with 11 bases in between. Germline CDR1 and CDR2: MNHEY and SMNVEV (reference sequence).

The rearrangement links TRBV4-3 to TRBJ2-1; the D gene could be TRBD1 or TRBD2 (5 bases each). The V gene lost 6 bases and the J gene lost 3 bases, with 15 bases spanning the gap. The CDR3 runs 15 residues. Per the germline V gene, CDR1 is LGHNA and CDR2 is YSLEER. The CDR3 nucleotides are TGCGCCAGCAGTTGGGACCGATACAACTACAATGAGCAGTTCTTC. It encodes CASSWDRYNYNEQFF.

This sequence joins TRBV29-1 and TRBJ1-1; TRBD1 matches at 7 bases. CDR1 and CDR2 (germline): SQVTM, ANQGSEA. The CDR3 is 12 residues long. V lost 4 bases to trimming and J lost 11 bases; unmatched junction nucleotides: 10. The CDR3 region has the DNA TGCAGCGTTGGAGGAAGACAGGGTCAGGCTTTCTTT. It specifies CSVGGRQGQAFF. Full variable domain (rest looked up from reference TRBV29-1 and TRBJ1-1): SAVISQKPSRDICQRGTSLTIQCQVDSQVTMMFWYRQQPGQSLTLIATANQGSEATYESGFVIDKFPISRPNLTFSTLTVSNMSPEDSSIYLCSVGGRQGQAFFGQGTRLTVV.

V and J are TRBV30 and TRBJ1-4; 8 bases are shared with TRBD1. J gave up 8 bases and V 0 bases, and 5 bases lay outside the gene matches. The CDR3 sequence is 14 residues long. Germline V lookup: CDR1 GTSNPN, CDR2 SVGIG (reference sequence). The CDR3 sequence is CAWSVRQGAEKLFF. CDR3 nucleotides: TGTGCCTGGAGTGTACGTCAGGGGGCGGAAAAACTGTTTTTT.

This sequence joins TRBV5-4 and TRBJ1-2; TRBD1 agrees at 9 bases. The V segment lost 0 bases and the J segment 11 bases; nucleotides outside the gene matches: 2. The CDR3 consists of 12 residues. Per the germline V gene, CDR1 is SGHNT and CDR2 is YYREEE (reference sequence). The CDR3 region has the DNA TGTGCCAGCAGCTTGGAGGACAGGGGATACACCTTC. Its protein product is CASSLEDRGYTF.

The CDR3 DNA reads TGTGCCAGCGGGCAAGCCGGGGAGCTGTTTTTT. Its protein product is CASGQAGELFF. This rearrangement joins TRBV6-5 to TRBJ2-2; D not certain. V dropped 8 bases and J dropped 6 bases, with 7 bases sitting between them. This CDR3 region has 11 residues. From germline, CDR1 is MNHEY and CDR2 SVGAGI.

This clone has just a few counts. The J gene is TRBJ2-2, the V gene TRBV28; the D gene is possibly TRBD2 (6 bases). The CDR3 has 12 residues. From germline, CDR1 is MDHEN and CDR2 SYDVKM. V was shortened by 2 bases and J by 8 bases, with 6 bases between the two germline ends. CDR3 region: CASSLAGGELFF. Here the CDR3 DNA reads TGTGCCAGCAGTTTAGCGGGAGGGGAGCTGTTTTTT.

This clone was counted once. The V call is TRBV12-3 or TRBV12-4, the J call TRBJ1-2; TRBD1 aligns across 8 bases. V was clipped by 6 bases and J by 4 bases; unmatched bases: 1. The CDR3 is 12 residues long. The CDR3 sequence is CASSGQGYGYTF. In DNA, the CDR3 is TGTGCCAGCAGCGGACAGGGCTATGGCTACACCTTC.

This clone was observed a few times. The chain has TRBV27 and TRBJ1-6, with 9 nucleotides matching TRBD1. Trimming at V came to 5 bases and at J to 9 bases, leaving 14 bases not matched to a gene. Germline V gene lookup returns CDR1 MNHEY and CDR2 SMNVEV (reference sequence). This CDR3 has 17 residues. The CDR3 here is CASSLKTWTGDGSPLHF. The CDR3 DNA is TGTGCCAGCAGTCTCAAAACTTGGACAGGGGATGGTTCACCCCTCCACTTT.

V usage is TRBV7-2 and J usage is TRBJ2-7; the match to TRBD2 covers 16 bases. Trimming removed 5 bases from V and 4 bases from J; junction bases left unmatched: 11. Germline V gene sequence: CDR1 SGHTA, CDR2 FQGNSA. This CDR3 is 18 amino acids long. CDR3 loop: CASSLLLGTSGRGYEQYF. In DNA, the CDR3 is TGTGCCAGCAGCCTCCTATTAGGGACTAGCGGGAGGGGATACGAGCAGTACTTC.

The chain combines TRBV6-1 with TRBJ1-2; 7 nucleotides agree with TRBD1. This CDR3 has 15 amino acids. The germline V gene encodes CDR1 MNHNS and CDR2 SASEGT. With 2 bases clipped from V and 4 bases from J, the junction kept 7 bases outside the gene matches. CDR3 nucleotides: TGTGCCAGCAGTGAACATACAGGGGTGGGCTATGGCTACACCTTC. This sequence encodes CASSEHTGVGYGYTF.

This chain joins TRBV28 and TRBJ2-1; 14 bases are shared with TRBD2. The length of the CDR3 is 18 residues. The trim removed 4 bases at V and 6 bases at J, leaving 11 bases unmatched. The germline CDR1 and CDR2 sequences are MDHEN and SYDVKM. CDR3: CASSSLTSGRASINEQFF. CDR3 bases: TGTGCCAGCAGTTCCCTGACTAGCGGGAGGGCCTCGATCAATGAGCAGTTCTTC.

The CDR3 DNA is TGCGCCAGCAGCTTGGAATCCTCTGGAAACACCATATATTTT. This translates into CASSLESSGNTIYF. This rearrangement joins TRBV5-1 to TRBJ1-3; D is uncertain. CDR3 length: 14 residues. Germline V gives CDR1 SGHRS, CDR2 YFSETQ. Trimming left V 0 bases short and J 0 bases short, with 4 bases between.